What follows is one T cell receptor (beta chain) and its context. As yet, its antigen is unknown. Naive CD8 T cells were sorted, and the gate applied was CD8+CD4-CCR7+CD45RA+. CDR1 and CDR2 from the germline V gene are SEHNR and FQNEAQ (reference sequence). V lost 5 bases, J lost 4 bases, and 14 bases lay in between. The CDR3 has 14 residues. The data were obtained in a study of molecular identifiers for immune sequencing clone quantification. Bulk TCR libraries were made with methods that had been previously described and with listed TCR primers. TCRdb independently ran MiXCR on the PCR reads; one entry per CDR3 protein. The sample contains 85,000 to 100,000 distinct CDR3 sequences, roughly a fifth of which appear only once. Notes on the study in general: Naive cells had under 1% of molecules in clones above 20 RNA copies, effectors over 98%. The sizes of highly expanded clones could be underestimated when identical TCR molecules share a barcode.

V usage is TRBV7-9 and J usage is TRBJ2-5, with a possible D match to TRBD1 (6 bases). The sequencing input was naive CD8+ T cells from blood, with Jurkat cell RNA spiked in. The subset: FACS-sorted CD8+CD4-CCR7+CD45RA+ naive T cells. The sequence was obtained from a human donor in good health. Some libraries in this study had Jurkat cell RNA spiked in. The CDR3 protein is CASSDPWGRETQYF. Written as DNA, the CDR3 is TGTGCCAGCAGCGACCCCTGGGGGCGAGAGACCCAGTACTTC.